Shown below are 17 T cell receptor beta chains from a single sample sequenced in a study of beta chain features in type 1 diabetes. For these TCRs, the target antigens are not known. The study reverse transcribed the entire isolated RNA, so it sequenced expressed TCRB transcripts. The assay was immunoSEQ multiplex PCR, and TCRdb's table has in-frame clones only and misses some. Among a few hundred thousand clones, 8.5% to 10% were seen once, and the ten largest hold less than 0.65%. The study's findings and limits: Moderate but significant shortening of TCRB CDR3s was recorded in all four CD4+ subsets from Type 1 diabetes patients.

The sequenced sample was central memory CD4+ T cells from blood. The receptors shown here come from a man aged 30 to 45 with type 1 diabetes.

The chain employs TRBV2 and TRBJ2-3, with D tentatively TRBD1 (6 bases). Germline CDR1 SNHLY, CDR2 FYNNEI. The CDR3 is 17 amino acids. V lost 8 bases, J lost 2 bases, and 23 bases lay in between. The chain's CDR3 is CASSRGLDADLTDTQYF. The CDR3 DNA reads TGTGCCAGCTCCAGGGGTCTAGACGCCGACCTCACAGATACGCAGTATTTT.

The chain is built from TRBV30 and TRBJ2-3; D remains ambiguous. The V gene lost 0 bases and the J gene lost 8 bases, with 6 bases spanning the gap. This CDR3 spans 11 amino acids. Germline CDR1 and CDR2: GTSNPN and SVGIG (reference sequence). CDR3 in amino acids: CAWSVQVTQYF. CDR3 sequence (DNA): TGTGCCTGGAGTGTACAAGTTACGCAGTATTTT. The entire variable domain, with the rest obtained from reference TRBV30 and TRBJ2-3, is as follows: SQTIHQWPATLVQPVGSPLSLECTVEGTSNPNLYWYRQAAGRGLQLLFYSVGIGQISSEVPQNLSASRPQDRQFILSSKKLLLSDSGFYLCAWSVQVTQYFGPGTRLTVL.

This clone was detected a few times. The chain couples TRBV7-3 to TRBJ2-3, with 8 bases that match TRBD2. V lost 2 bases, J lost 6 bases, and 13 bases stayed unmatched. CDR1 is SGHTA, CDR2 FQGTGA, per germline. The CDR3 is made up of 17 amino acids. The CDR3 sequence: CASSLVPSGSGPDTQYF. In DNA, the CDR3 is TGTGCCAGCAGCTTAGTTCCCAGCGGGAGTGGGCCGGATACGCAGTATTTT. The complete variable domain, with remaining parts taken from reference TRBV7-3 and TRBJ2-3, reads GAGVSQTPSNKVTEKGKYVELRCDPISGHTALYWYRQSLGQGPEFLIYFQGTGAADDSGLPNDRFFAVRPEGSVSTLKIQRTERGDSAVYLCASSLVPSGSGPDTQYFGPGTRLTVL.

This clone was seen many times. This chain connects TRBV7-9 to TRBJ2-3, with D perhaps TRBD2 (5 bases). Looked up from germline, CDR1 is SEHNR and CDR2 is FQNEAQ (reference sequence). Trimming shortened V by 1 base and J by 2 bases, and 10 bases separated the two germline ends. CDR3 length equals 15 residues. Written as DNA, the CDR3 is TGTGCCAGCAGCTTAGGGTACGGGAACACAGATACGCAGTATTTT. Translation: CASSLGYGNTDTQYF.

This clone turned up a few times. V and J are TRBV28 and TRBJ2-6; D call uncertain. V was shortened by 6 bases and J by 1 base, with 10 bases between the two germline ends. The germline CDR1 and CDR2 sequences are MDHEN and SYDVKM. The CDR3 loop spans 15 amino acids. This CDR3 is CASRNSLSGANVLTF. DNA for the CDR3: TGTGCCAGCAGGAACTCACTTTCTGGGGCCAACGTCCTGACTTTC.

This clone was picked up a small number of times. The V call is TRBV18, the J call TRBJ2-1, with no clear D. The germline gives CDR1 KGHSH, CDR2 LQKENI. V gave up 3 bases and J gave up 5 bases, with 8 bases separating them. The CDR3 has 13 residues. CDR3 loop: CASSPDANNEQFF. CDR3 bases: TGTGCCAGCTCACCTGACGCGAACAATGAGCAGTTCTTC.

This clone was found a few times. V and J are TRBV5-1 and TRBJ1-3; D gene uncertain. The CDR3 runs to 15 residues. V dropped 4 bases and J dropped 8 bases, with 19 bases sitting between them. The germline V gene has CDR1 SGHRS and CDR2 YFSETQ. The DNA of the CDR3 is TGCGCCAGCAGCCCCGGATCTGGAGCTCCAGACACCATATATTTT. It yields the protein CASSPGSGAPDTIYF.

This clone was picked up a small number of times. The gene calls are TRBV30 and TRBJ2-3, with D tentatively TRBD1 (5 bases). The CDR3 covers 12 residues. Looked up from germline, CDR1 is GTSNPN and CDR2 is SVGIG (reference sequence). V lost 3 bases and J lost 7, with 11 bases in between. CDR3: CAWRGESNTQYF. CDR3 nucleotide sequence: TGTGCCTGGAGAGGGGAAAGCAATACGCAGTATTTT.

This clone was counted ten times or more. V gene TRBV28 combines with J gene TRBJ1-5; D perhaps matches TRBD1 (5 bases). V lost 10 bases, J lost 6 bases, and 16 bases lay in between. The germline V gene has CDR1 MDHEN and CDR2 SYDVKM. This CDR3 has 13 residues. CDR3 DNA: TGTGCCACCCAGGGAGGCGCCGGTCAGCCCCAGCATTTT. Its protein product is CATQGGAGQPQHF.

This chain connects TRBV7-2 to TRBJ1-3; D ambiguous. The CDR3 length is 12 residues. The germline CDR1 and CDR2 sequences are SGHTA and FQGNSA. Trimming removed 8 bases at V and 4 bases at J, with 9 bases between. CDR3 amino acids: CASRAQGNTIYF. DNA for the CDR3: TGTGCCAGCCGGGCGCAGGGAAACACCATATATTTT.

This clone was detected a few times. The CDR3 region is CASSFKPVSNQPQHF. The CDR3 DNA sequence: TGTGCCAGCAGTTTTAAACCTGTTAGCAATCAGCCCCAGCATTTT. The chain combines TRBV27 with TRBJ1-5; D ambiguous. Germline V lookup: CDR1 MNHEY, CDR2 SMNVEV (reference sequence). V was clipped by 3 bases and J by 0 bases, with 9 bases between them. The CDR3 covers 15 residues.

This clone was recorded a few times. The chain links TRBV6-1 to TRBJ2-4; 7 positions agree with TRBD1. V gave up 7 bases and J gave up 0 bases; unmatched junction bases: 6. CDR1 MNHNS and CDR2 SASEGT come from the germline V gene. There are 15 residues in the CDR3. CDR3 DNA sequence: TGTGCCAGCACAAACAGGGGAGTAGCCAAAAACATTCAGTACTTC. Amino acids: CASTNRGVAKNIQYF.

A few counts support this clone. V usage is TRBV18 and J usage is TRBJ2-3; D not resolved. CDR1 KGHSH and CDR2 LQKENI come from the germline V gene. Deletions cut 4 bases from V and 0 bases from J, with 11 bases between. The CDR3 runs to 15 residues. The CDR3 region has the DNA TGTGCCAGCTCACTTGACCCTGAGAGCACAGATACGCAGTATTTT. It translates to CASSLDPESTDTQYF.

The chain uses TRBV6-5 and TRBJ2-7, with D perhaps TRBD2 (6 bases). Trimming pared 2 bases from V and 1 base from J, leaving 15 bases between. This CDR3 contains 16 residues. Germline assignment: CDR1 MNHEY and CDR2 SVGAGI. CDR3 nucleotide sequence: TGTGCCAGCAGTTACGGTGGGCTAGCGAGTTCCTACGAGCAGTACTTC. This sequence encodes CASSYGGLASSYEQYF.

The chain is built from TRBV9 and TRBJ2-6, with 10 nucleotides matching TRBD1. The length of the CDR3 is 18 residues. In germline, CDR1 is SGDLS, CDR2 YYNGEE. Unmatched junction bases numbered 6, after V lost 3 bases and J lost 0 bases. CDR3 DNA: TGTGCCAGCAGCGGGAAGACAGGGGGCAACTCTGGGGCCAACGTCCTGACTTTC. Encoded protein: CASSGKTGGNSGANVLTF. Full variable domain (rest looked up from reference TRBV9 and TRBJ2-6): DSGVTQTPKHLITATGQRVTLRCSPRSGDLSVYWYQQSLDQGLQFLIQYYNGEERAKGNILERFSAQQFPDLHSELNLSSLELGDSALYFCASSGKTGGNSGANVLTFGAGSRLTVL.

This clone appeared a few times. The DNA for the CDR3 is TGCGCCAGCAGCTTGGGGAGCGGGAACCAGCCCCAGCATTTT. Translation gives CASSLGSGNQPQHF. The V call is TRBV5-1, the J call TRBJ1-5, with no clear D. Looked up from germline, CDR1 is SGHRS and CDR2 is YFSETQ. Trimming removed 0 bases from V and 7 bases from J, with 11 bases in between. The CDR3 runs 14 residues.

This clone was counted between two and nine times. This sequence joins TRBV23-1 and TRBJ2-5; tentative D call: TRBD1 (6 bases). TRBV23-1 is marked as an open reading frame, function uncertain. The CDR3 is 17 residues long. Trimming shortened V by 2 bases and J by 2 bases, and 18 bases separated the two germline ends. CDR3 coding DNA: TGCGCCAGCAGTCAACGCGAACAGGGCGGCGGGCAAGAGACCCAGTACTTC. Translated, it gives CASSQREQGGGQETQYF.